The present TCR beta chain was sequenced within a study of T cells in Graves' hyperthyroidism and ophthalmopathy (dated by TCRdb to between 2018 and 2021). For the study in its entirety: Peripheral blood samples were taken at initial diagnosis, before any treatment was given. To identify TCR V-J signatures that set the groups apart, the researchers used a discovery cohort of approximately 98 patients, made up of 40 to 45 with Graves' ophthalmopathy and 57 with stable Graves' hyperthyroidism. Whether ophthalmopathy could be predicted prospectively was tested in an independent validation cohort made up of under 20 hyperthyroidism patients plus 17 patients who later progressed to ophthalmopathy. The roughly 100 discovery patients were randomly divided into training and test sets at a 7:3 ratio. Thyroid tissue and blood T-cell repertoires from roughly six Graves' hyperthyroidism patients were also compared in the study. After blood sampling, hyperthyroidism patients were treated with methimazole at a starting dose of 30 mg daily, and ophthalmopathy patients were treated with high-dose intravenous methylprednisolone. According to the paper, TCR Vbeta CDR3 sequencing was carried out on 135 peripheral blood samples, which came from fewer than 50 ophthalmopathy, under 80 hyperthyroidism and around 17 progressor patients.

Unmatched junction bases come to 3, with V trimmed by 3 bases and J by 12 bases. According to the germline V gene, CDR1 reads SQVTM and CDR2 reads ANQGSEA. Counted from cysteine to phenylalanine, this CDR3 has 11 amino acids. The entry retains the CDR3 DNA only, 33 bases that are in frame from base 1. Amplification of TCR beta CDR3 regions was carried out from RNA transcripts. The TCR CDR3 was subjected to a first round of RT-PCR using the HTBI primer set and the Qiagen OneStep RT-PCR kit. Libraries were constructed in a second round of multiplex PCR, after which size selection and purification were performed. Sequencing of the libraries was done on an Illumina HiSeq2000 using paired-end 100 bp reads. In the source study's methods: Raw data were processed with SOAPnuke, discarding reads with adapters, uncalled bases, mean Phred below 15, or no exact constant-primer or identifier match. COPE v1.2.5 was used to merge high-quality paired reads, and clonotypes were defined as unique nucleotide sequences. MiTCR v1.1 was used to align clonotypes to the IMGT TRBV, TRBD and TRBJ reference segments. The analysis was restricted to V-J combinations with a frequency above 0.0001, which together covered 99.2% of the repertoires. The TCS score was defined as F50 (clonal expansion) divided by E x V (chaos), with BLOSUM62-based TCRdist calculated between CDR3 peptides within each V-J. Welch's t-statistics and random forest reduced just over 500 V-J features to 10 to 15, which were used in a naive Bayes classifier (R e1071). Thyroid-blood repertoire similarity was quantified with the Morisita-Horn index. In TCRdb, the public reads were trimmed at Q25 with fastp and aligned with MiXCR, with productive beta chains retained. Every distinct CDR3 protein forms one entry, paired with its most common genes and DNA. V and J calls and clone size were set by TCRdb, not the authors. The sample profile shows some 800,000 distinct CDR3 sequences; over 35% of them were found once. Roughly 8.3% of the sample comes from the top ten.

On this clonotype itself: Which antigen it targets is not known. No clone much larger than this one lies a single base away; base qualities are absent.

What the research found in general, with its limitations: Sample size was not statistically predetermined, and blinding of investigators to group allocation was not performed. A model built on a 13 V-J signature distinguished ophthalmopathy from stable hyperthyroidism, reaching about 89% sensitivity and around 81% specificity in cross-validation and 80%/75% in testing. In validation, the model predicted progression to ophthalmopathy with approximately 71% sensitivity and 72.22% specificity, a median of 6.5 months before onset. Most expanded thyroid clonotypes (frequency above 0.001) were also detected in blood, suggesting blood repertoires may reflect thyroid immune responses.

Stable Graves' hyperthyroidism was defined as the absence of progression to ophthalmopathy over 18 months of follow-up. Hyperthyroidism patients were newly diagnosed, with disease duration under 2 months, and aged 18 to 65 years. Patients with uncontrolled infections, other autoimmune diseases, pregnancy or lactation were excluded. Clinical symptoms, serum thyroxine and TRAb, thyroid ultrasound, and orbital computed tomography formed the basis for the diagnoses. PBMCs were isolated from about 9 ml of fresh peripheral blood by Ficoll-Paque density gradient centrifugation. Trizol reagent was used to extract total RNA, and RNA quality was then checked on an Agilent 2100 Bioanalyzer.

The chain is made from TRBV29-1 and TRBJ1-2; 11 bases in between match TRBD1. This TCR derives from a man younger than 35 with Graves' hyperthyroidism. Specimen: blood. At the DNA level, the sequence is TGCAGCGTTGACTGGACAGGGGGCAACACCTTC. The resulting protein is CSVDWTGGNTF.